This T cell receptor (beta chain) derives from a study of T cell responses to AZD1222 COVID-19 vaccine. Produced via immunoSEQ multiplex PCR; TCRdb's table is partial and in-frame only. The sample carries some 70,000 clones, 80% recorded once. This sample comprised peripheral blood, obtained 28 days after the second AZD1222 dose. The origin of this receptor is an adult who received the AZD1222 COVID-19 vaccine.

The CDR3 DNA reads TGTGCCAGCAGCTCAAATAGTGGGGGGGCAGATACGCAGTATTTT. Its translation: CASSSNSGGADTQYF. The chain has TRBV11-2 and TRBJ2-3; 7 bases are shared with TRBD2. The V gene's germline CDR1 is SGHAT and CDR2 FQNNGV. This CDR3 contains 15 residues. V lost 4 bases, J lost 4 bases, and 8 bases stayed unmatched.